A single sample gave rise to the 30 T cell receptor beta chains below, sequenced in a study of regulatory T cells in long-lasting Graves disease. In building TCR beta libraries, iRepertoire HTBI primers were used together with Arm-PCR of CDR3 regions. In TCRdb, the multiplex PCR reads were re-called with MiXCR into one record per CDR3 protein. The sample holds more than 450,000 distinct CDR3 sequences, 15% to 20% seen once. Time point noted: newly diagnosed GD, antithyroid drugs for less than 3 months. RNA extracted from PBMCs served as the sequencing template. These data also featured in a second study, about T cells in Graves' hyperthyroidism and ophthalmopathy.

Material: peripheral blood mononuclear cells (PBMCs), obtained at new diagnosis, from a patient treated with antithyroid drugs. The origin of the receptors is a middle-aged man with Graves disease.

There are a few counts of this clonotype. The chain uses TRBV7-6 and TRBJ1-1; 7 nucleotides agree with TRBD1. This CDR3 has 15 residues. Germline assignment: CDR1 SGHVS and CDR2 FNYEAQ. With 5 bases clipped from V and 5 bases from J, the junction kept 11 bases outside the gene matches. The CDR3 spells CASSTERGRWTEAFF. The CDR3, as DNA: TGTGCCAGCAGCACCGAAAGGGGGCGTTGGACTGAAGCTTTCTTT.

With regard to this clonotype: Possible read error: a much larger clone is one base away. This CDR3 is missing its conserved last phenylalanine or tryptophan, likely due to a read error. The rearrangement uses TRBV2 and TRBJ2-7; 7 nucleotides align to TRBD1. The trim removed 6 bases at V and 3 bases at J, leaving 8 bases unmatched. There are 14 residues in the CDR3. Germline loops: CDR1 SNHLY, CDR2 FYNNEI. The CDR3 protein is CASRRGQRDYEQYS. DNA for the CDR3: TGTGCCAGCAGAAGGGGACAGAGAGACTACGAGCAGTACTCC.

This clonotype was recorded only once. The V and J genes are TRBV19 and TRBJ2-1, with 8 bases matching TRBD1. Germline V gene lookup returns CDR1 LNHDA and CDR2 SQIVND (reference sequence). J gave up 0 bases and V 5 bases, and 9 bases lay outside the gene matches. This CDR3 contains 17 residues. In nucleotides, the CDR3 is TGTGCCAGTAGTGCCGACAGGGGCCCCAGCTCCTACAATGAGCAGTTCTTC. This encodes CASSADRGPSSYNEQFF.

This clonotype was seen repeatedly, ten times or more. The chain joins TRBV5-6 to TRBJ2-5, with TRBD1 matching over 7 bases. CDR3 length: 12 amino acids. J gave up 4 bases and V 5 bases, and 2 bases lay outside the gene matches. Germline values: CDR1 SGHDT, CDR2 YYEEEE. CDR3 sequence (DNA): TGTGCCAGCAGGGGGACAGCAGAGACCCAGTACTTC. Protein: CASRGTAETQYF.

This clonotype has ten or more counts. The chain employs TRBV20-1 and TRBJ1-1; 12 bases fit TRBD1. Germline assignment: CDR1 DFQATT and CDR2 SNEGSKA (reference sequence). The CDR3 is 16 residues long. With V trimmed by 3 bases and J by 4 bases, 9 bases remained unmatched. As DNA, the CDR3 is TGCAGTGCTAGGGGACGGGACAGGGGGCGCGGCACTGAAGCTTTCTTT. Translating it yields CSARGRDRGRGTEAFF.

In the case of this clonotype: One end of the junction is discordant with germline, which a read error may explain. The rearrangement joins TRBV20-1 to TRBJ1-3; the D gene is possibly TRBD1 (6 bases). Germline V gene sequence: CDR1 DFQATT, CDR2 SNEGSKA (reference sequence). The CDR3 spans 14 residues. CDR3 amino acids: CSAREQGSGNTIYF. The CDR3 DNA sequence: TGCAGTGCTCGAGAACAGGGATCTGGAAACACCATATATTTT.

CDR3 nucleotide sequence: TGTGCCACCAGTGATACGATCTGGGGGCCCCAGCATTTT. Residues: CATSDTIWGPQHF. The rearrangement links TRBV24-1 to TRBJ1-5; D not certain. This CDR3 spans 13 amino acids. Germline V lookup: CDR1 KGHDR, CDR2 SFDVKD. Trimming cost V 3 bases and J 9 bases, with 11 bases left between them.

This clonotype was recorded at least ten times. This CDR3 reads CASSQDLPGTYEQYF. CDR3 coding DNA: TGTGCCAGCAGCCAAGATCTGCCGGGCACCTACGAGCAGTACTTC. The chain has TRBV3-1 and TRBJ2-7; D not certain. Looked up from germline, CDR1 is LGHDT and CDR2 is YNNKEL (reference sequence). The V and J ends lost 0 bases and 2 bases respectively, with 11 bases between them. CDR3 length: 15 residues.

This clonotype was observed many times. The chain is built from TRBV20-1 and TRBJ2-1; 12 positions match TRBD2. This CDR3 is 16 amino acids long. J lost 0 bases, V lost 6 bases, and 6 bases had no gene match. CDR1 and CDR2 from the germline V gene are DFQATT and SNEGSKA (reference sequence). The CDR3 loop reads CSASVTSGSSYNEQFF. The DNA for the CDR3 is TGCAGTGCCTCCGTGACTAGCGGGAGCTCCTACAATGAGCAGTTCTTC.

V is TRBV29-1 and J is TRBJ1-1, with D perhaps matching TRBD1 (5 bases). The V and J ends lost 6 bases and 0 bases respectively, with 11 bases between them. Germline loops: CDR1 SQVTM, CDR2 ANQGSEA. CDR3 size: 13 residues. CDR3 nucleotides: TGCAGCGTCCTCCGGGGGATGAACACTGAAGCTTTCTTT. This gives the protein CSVLRGMNTEAFF.

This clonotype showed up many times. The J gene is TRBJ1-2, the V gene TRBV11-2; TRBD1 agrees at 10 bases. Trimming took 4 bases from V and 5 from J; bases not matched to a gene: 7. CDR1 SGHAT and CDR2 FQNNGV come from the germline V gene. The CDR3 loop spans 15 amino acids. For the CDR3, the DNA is TGTGCCAGCAGCTACGGACAGGGGGGTCCATATGGCTACACCTTC. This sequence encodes CASSYGQGGPYGYTF. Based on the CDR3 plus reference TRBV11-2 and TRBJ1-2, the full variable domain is EAGVAQSPRYKIIEKRQSVAFWCNPISGHATLYWYQQILGQGPKLLIQFQNNGVVDDSQLPKDRFSAERLKGVDSTLKIQPAKLEDSAVYLCASSYGQGGPYGYTFGSGTRLTVV.

The CDR3 spells CASSIDPGTDSRYF. In DNA form, the CDR3 reads TGTGCCAGTAGTATCGATCCCGGGACCGATAGTCGGTATTTT. The chain combines TRBV19 with TRBJ2-3; D is perhaps TRBD1 or TRBD2 (5 bases each). Trimming took off 3 bases at V and 14 bases at J, with 21 bases between the two ends. Germline assignment: CDR1 LNHDA and CDR2 SQIVND (reference sequence). This CDR3 contains 14 residues.

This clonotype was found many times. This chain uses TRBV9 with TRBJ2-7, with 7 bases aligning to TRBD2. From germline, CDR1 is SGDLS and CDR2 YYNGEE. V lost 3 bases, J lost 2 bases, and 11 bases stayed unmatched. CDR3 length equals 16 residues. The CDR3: CASSASGGEGTYEQYF. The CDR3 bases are TGTGCCAGCAGCGCCAGCGGTGGGGAGGGGACCTACGAGCAGTACTTC.

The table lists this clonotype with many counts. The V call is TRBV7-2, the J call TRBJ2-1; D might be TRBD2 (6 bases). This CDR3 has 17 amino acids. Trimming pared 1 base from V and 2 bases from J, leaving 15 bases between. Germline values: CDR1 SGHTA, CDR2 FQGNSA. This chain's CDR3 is CASSLGGWREPYNEQFF. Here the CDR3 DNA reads TGTGCCAGCAGCTTAGGAGGTTGGAGGGAACCCTACAATGAGCAGTTCTTC.

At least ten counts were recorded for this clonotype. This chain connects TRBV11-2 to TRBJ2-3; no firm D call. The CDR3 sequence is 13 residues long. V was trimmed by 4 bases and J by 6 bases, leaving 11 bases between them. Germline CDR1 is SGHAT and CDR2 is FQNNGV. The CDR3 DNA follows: TGTGCCAGCAGCTCCGGACCCCGCGATACGCAGTATTTT. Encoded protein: CASSSGPRDTQYF.

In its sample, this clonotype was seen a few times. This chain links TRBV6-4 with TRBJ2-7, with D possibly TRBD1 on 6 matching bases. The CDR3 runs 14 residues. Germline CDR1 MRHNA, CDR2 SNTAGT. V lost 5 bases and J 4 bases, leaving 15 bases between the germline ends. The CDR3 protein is CASSSWTAHYEQYF. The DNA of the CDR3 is TGTGCCAGCAGTTCCTGGACAGCCCATTACGAGCAGTACTTC.

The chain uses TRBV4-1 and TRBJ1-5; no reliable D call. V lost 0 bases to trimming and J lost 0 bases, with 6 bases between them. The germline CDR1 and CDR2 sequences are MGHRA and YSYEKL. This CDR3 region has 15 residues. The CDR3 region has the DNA TGCGCCAGCAGCCAAGATTGGAATAGCAATCAGCCCCAGCATTTT. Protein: CASSQDWNSNQPQHF.

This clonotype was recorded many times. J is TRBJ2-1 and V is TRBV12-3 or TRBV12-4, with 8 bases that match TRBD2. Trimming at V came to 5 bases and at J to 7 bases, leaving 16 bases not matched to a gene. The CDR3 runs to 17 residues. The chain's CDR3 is CASSLRAGVSIVNEQFF. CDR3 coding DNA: TGTGCCAGCAGTCTAAGAGCGGGAGTCTCTATTGTTAATGAGCAGTTCTTC.

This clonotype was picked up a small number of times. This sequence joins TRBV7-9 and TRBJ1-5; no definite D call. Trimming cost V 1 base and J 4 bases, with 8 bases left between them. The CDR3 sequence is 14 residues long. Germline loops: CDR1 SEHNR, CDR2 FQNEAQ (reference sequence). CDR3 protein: CASSLDAGNQPQHF. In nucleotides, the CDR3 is TGTGCCAGCAGCTTAGACGCGGGTAATCAGCCCCAGCATTTT.

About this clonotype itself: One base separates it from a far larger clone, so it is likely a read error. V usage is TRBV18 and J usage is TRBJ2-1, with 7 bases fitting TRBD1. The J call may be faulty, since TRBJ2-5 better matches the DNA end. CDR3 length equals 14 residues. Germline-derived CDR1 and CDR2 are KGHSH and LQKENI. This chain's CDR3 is CASSPRQGLETQYF. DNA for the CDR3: TGTGCCAGCTCACCGCGACAGGGTTTGGAGACCCAGTACTTC.

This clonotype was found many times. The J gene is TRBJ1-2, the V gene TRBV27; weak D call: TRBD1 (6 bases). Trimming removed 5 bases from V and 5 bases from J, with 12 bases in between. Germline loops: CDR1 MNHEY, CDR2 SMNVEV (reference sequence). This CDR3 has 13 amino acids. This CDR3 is CASSPQGLYGYTF. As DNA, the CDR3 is TGTGCCAGCAGTCCACAGGGCCTTTATGGCTACACCTTC.

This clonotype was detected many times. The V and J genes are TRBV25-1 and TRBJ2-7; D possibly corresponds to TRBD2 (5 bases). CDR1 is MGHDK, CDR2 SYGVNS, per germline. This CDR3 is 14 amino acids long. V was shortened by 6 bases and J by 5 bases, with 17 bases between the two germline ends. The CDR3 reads CASSSVGSGNEQYF. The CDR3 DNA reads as TGTGCCAGCAGCAGTGTAGGTTCGGGGAACGAGCAGTACTTC.

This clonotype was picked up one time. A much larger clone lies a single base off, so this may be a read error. CDR3 sequence (DNA): TGTGCCAGCTCACCACCAGGGACTAGCGGATCCTACAATGGGCAGTTCTTC. This gives the protein CASSPPGTSGSYNGQFF. The chain has TRBV18 and TRBJ2-1; 11 positions match TRBD2. The CDR3 contains 17 residues. Germline V gene sequence: CDR1 KGHSH, CDR2 LQKENI. Supplemented by reference TRBV18 and TRBJ2-1, the full variable domain reads NAGVMQNPRHLVRRRGQEARLRCSPMKGHSHVYWYRQLPEEGLKFMVYLQKENIIDESGMPKERFSAEFPKEGPSILRIQQVVRGDSAAYFCASSPPGTSGSYNGQFFGPGTRLTVL.

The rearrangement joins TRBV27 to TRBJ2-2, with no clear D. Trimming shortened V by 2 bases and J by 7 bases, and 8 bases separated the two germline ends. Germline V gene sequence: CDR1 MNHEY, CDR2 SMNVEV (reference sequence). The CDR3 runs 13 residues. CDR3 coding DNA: TGTGCCAGCAGTTTAATTTCCTTCGGGGAGCTGTTTTTT. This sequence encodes CASSLISFGELFF.

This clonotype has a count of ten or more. The CDR3: CASALVVDSYEQYF. As DNA, the CDR3 is TGCGCCAGCGCCTTGGTGGTTGACTCCTACGAGCAGTACTTC. V gene TRBV5-1 combines with J gene TRBJ2-7; no definite D call. The CDR3 is 14 amino acids. Germline CDR1 SGHRS, CDR2 YFSETQ. Trimming removed 7 bases from V and 0 bases from J, with 14 bases in between.

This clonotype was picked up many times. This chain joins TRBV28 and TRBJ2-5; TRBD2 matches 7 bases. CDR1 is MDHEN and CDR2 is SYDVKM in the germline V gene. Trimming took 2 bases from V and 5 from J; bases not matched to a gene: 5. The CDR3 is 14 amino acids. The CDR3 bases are TGTGCCAGCAGTTTAAGTGTGGGGGGGGAGACCCAGTACTTC. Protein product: CASSLSVGGETQYF.

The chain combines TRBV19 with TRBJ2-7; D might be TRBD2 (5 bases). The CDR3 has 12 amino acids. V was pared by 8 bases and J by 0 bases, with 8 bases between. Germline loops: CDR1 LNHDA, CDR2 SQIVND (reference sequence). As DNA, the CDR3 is TGTGCCAGTGACGAGGGCTCCTACGAGCAGTACTTC. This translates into CASDEGSYEQYF.

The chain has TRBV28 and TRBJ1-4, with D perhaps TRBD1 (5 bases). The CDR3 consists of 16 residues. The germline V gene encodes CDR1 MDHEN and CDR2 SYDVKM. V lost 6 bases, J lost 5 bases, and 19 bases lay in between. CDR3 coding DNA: TGTGCCAGCAGCATCGGGGGTAGCTTCATGAATGAAAAACTGTTTTTT. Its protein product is CASSIGGSFMNEKLFF.

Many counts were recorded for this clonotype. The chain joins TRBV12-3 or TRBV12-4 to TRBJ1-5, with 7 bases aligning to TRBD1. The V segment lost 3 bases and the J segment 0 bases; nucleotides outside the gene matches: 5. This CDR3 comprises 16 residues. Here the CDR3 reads CASSFWDRHSNQPQHF. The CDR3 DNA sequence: TGTGCCAGCAGTTTTTGGGACAGACATAGCAATCAGCCCCAGCATTTT.

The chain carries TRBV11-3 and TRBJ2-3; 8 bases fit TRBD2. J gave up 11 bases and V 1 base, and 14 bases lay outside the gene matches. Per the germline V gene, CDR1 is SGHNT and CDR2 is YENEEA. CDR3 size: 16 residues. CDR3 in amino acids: CASSLGTAGERVRQYF. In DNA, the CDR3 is TGTGCCAGCAGCTTAGGAACAGCGGGAGAACGTGTAAGGCAGTATTTT.